This T cell receptor (beta chain) was obtained from a study of T cells in localized non-small cell lung cancer (dated by TCRdb to 2019 to 2021). Looking at the study overall: T cell repertoires of some 240 early-stage NSCLC patients were analyzed, with tumors being compared against uninvolved tumor-adjacent lungs. The mean age of the NSCLC patients was about 70 years, with roughly 120 men and around 110 women. The cohort comprised 200 to 300 treatment-naïve NSCLC patients with resected, localized lung tumors. General study outcomes and caveats: A median of about 61 of the top 100 tumor clones turned up in the paired uninvolved adjacent lung, and some 28 of those clones also ranked among the top 100 of that same adjacent lung. Because multi-region tumor sequencing was not done, intratumor heterogeneity could not be ruled out. Uninvolved tumor-adjacent lung showed the highest T cell clonality, higher than tumor, which suggests more focused antigenic responses in the uninvolved tumor-adjacent lung. Higher T cell density in blood was associated with longer overall survival, whereas higher clonality in adjacent lung was associated with shorter survival. Because the study design was exploratory, TCR variables were selected using unadjusted p-values without false-discovery rate correction.

This clone has a handful of counts. Its antigen specificity is not known. Base-call qualities are not available, and no considerably larger clone is one nucleotide away. The immunoSEQ Assay was used to sequence TCR beta CDR3 regions from DNA. Processing in the source paper ran as follows. To compute T cell density, TCR beta template counts were normalized to usable DNA, which was estimated by amplifying housekeeping genes. The preseqR package was used to estimate richness by extrapolating to 400,000 templates for PBMC samples and to 120,000 templates for tissue samples. Clonality was defined by subtracting Pielou's evenness from one. To identify tissue-enriched TCRs, differential abundance testing was run on productive amino-acid clonotypes with a minimum total count of 5 and an alpha of 0.1. The Jaccard Index and the Morisita Overlap Index were used to measure how much the repertoires overlapped between compartments. GLIPH grouped TCR beta CDR3s together with public tetramer-defined viral CDR3s, and a viral motif had to include at least three viral sequences and show V-gene enrichment. TCRdb retrieved this table from immuneACCESS and kept in-frame rearrangements only. Not all clones are present; in checked studies, unresolved V genes account for under half, and no reason is known for the remainder. V and J calls and clone size are given by that table; D and trimming were obtained from the DNA. The sample yields around 1,900 clones; around 25% were counted once. Of the sample, 15% to 20% falls within the top ten clones.

CDR1 SGHVT and CDR2 SQSDAQ are derived from the germline V gene. The CDR3 spans 13 residues, from the cysteine through the phenylalanine. Only the CDR3 region is kept as DNA, spanning 39 bases read in frame from base 1. V is pruned by 3 bases and J by 10 bases, leaving 3 bases of the junction without a gene match. Uninvolved adjacent lung was sampled at least 2 cm away from the tumor margin, and two independent pathologists confirmed that the tissue had no atypia. At diagnosis, tumor, uninvolved tumor-adjacent lung and peripheral blood were collected and then preserved as a mix of FFPE and fresh-frozen material.

The rearrangement joined TRBV7-4 to TRBJ1-6, with TRBD1 matching 7 junction bases. This sequence originates from an older female donor with stage III squamous cell lung carcinoma. Sequencing was performed on normal lung tissue next to the tumor, taken before any cancer treatment. The CDR3: CASSFQGESPLHF. The nucleotides are TGTGCCAGCAGCTTTCAGGGGGAGTCACCCCTCCACTTT.